This T cell receptor (beta chain) is drawn from a study of regulatory T cells in long-lasting Graves disease. Study results and caveats: Patients whose Graves' disease persisted exhibited lower TCR diversity than those newly diagnosed.

A remark on this clonotype: Its antigen is currently unknown.

Germline V lookup: CDR1 SGHNT, CDR2 YENEEA. The CDR3 spans 15 residues. After removal of 2 bases from V and 6 bases from J, the junction contained 8 bases not matched to a gene. Arm-PCR of CDR3 regions and iRepertoire HTBI primers were the basis on which TCR beta libraries were built. TCRdb analysed the multiplex PCR reads with MiXCR anew, one entry per CDR3 protein. The top ten hold 40% to 55% of the sample, which has hundreds of thousands of distinct CDR3 sequences, approximately 31% seen once. As for time point: persistent/refractory GD, antithyroid drugs over 5 years with positive TRAb. Generation of the TCR library employed RNA extracted from PBMCs.

The specimen comprised peripheral blood mononuclear cells (PBMCs), sampled when the disease was refractory, from a patient treated with antithyroid drugs. V is TRBV11-3 and J is TRBJ2-5; TRBD1 agrees at 8 bases. The clonotype originates from a female donor with Graves disease. The CDR3 loop is CASSLRFDRGQTQYF. CDR3 in DNA: TGTGCCAGCAGCTTAAGGTTCGACAGGGGCCAGACCCAGTACTTC.